These 9 T cell receptor beta chains were all obtained from the same sample, sequenced in a study of OX40 agonist ivuxolimab in advanced cancers. Sequenced by immunoSEQ multiplex PCR; TCRdb stores in-frame clones only, minus some. The repertoire consists of about 40,000 clones, with around 89% occurring once and the leading ten covering approximately 5%. Sample: CD4+ or CD8+ T cells sorted from blood, taken in a trial of the OX40 agonist ivuxolimab. These receptor sequences come from an adult with an advanced solid tumor such as melanoma, head and neck, liver or kidney cancer.

With regard to this clone: This sample also contains other DNA sequences that code for the same CDR3. V usage is TRBV5-4 and J usage is TRBJ1-4; D remains unclear. The V gene lost 0 bases and the J gene lost 5 bases, with 11 bases spanning the gap. The CDR3 is 15 residues long. The germline gives CDR1 SGHNT, CDR2 YYREEE (reference sequence). The CDR3, as DNA: TGTGCCAGCAGCTTGGATGGTAGGGAGAATGAAAAACTGTTTTTT. It translates to CASSLDGRENEKLFF.

This sequence joins TRBV11-2 and TRBJ1-4, with 11 positions matching TRBD1. CDR3 length: 15 amino acids. CDR1 and CDR2 from the germline V gene are SGHAT and FQNNGV. V shed 4 bases and J 7 bases; nucleotides not matched to a gene: 5. The CDR3, as DNA: TGTGCCAGCAGCTCCAGGGGGACAGGGGGTGAAAAACTGTTTTTT. This translates into CASSSRGTGGEKLFF.

This rearrangement joins TRBV10-3 to TRBJ2-7, with a weak D call TRBD1 (6 bases). Trimming pared 6 bases from V and 1 base from J, leaving 10 bases between. This CDR3 region has 13 residues. Germline lookup yields CDR1 ENHRY and CDR2 SYGVKD. The CDR3 sequence: CAIRRDISYEQYF. The CDR3 DNA is TGTGCCATCAGAAGGGACATATCCTACGAGCAGTACTTC.

The chain carries TRBV4-1 and TRBJ1-4, with a weak D call TRBD1 (6 bases). The germline CDR1 and CDR2 sequences are MGHRA and YSYEKL. V was pared by 4 bases and J by 8 bases, with 14 bases between. This CDR3 spans 14 amino acids. The CDR3 here is CASSRGQPGEKLFF. The CDR3 DNA follows: TGCGCCAGCAGCCGTGGACAGCCGGGCGAAAAACTGTTTTTT.

This chain uses TRBV19 with TRBJ2-1; 10 nucleotides agree with TRBD1. Germline-derived CDR1 and CDR2 are LNHDA and SQIVND (reference sequence). CDR3 length equals 16 residues. Losses at the gene ends were 6 bases for V and 10 bases for J; bases not matched to a gene: 15. The CDR3 DNA reads as TGTGCCAGTAGCCGGACAGGGGGAGACCCCATAGGCGAGCAGTTCTTC. It yields the protein CASSRTGGDPIGEQFF.

The genes are TRBV6-6 and TRBJ2-1, with TRBD1 as a possible D gene (6 bases). The germline V gene has CDR1 MNHNY and CDR2 SVGAGI (reference sequence). CDR3 length equals 15 residues. Trimming removed 7 bases from V and 3 bases from J, with 16 bases in between. CDR3 residues: CASMWSSGDYNEQFF. In nucleotides, the CDR3 is TGTGCCAGCATGTGGTCATCAGGGGACTACAATGAGCAGTTCTTC.

This chain uses TRBV5-1 with TRBJ2-3; a possible D gene is TRBD2 (6 bases). With 3 bases removed from V and 0 bases from J, the gap between germline ends came to 11 bases. CDR1 is SGHRS, CDR2 YFSETQ, per germline. This CDR3 is 15 amino acids long. The CDR3 here is CASSSGLTSTDTQYF. The CDR3 region has the DNA TGCGCCAGCAGCTCAGGACTAACTAGCACAGATACGCAGTATTTT.

The chain links TRBV9 to TRBJ2-1; D uncertain. Germline V gives CDR1 SGDLS, CDR2 YYNGEE. The CDR3 contains 13 residues. The V and J ends lost 0 bases and 5 bases respectively, with 6 bases between them. The CDR3 protein is CASSVGPDNEQFF. CDR3 sequence (DNA): TGTGCCAGCAGCGTAGGGCCGGACAATGAGCAGTTCTTC. Based on the CDR3 plus reference TRBV9 and TRBJ2-1, the full variable domain is DSGVTQTPKHLITATGQRVTLRCSPRSGDLSVYWYQQSLDQGLQFLIQYYNGEERAKGNILERFSAQQFPDLHSELNLSSLELGDSALYFCASSVGPDNEQFFGPGTRLTVL.

The rearrangement joins TRBV28 to TRBJ1-3, with TRBD1 identical over 7 bases. The CDR3 consists of 13 residues. Germline loops: CDR1 MDHEN, CDR2 SYDVKM. V shed 3 bases, J shed 11 bases, and the junction held 7 bases outside the gene matches. The CDR3 DNA sequence: TGTGCCAGCAGTTTTACAGGGGACCGGTCCATATATTTT. This gives the protein CASSFTGDRSIYF.